A selection of T cell receptor beta chains follows, all from one sample in a study of early T cells in non-severe SARS-CoV-2 infection. MiXCR was run by TCRdb on the 5' RACE reads, yielding one entry per CDR3 protein. The sample yields approximately 100,000 distinct CDR3 sequences, roughly 11% seen once. Material for sequencing was whole blood. These receptors all come from an adult who was a healthcare worker with PCR-confirmed SARS-CoV-2 infection or an uninfected control (not recorded which). The conserved cysteine and the conserved F or W are not part of the CDR3 here. The order of the fields is V gene, J gene, CDR3 protein.

V gene: TRBV7-9; J gene: TRBJ2-5; CDR3 protein: ASSTAVTRGVLETQY
V gene: TRBV2; J gene: TRBJ2-5; CDR3 protein: ASKATPGQETQY
V gene: TRBV28; J gene: TRBJ2-7; CDR3 protein: ASSPHGVRSYEQY
V gene: TRBV6-2/TRBV6-3; J gene: TRBJ2-5; CDR3 protein: ASRPAYQETQY
V gene: TRBV5-4; J gene: TRBJ1-1; CDR3 protein: ASSSLDTEAF
V gene: TRBV30; J gene: TRBJ1-6; CDR3 protein: AGQGVARNSPLH
V gene: TRBV12-3/TRBV12-4; J gene: TRBJ2-3; CDR3 protein: ASRGDWPSTDTQY
V gene: TRBV19; J gene: TRBJ1-2; CDR3 protein: ASSISSIPGYT
V gene: TRBV18; J gene: TRBJ2-1; CDR3 protein: ASSLPGLAGKEQF
V gene: TRBV6-2/TRBV6-3; J gene: TRBJ1-2; CDR3 protein: ASSYPERGDYGYT
V gene: TRBV9; J gene: TRBJ1-1; CDR3 protein: ASSAGGSTEAF
V gene: TRBV19; J gene: TRBJ1-5; CDR3 protein: ASRRGTQPQH
V gene: TRBV5-4; J gene: TRBJ2-4; CDR3 protein: ASSLAVDWVKNIQY
V gene: TRBV29-1; J gene: TRBJ2-1; CDR3 protein: SVFGTSGYNEQF
V gene: TRBV29-1; J gene: TRBJ1-1; CDR3 protein: SVEGRREEAF
V gene: TRBV12-3/TRBV12-4; J gene: TRBJ2-3; CDR3 protein: ASSFYRGRPDTQY
V gene: TRBV25-1; J gene: TRBJ2-3; CDR3 protein: ASSERRLARSTDTQY
V gene: TRBV2; J gene: TRBJ1-4; CDR3 protein: ASSIQGRINEKLF
V gene: TRBV7-9; J gene: TRBJ1-6; CDR3 protein: ASSSTSGTGGRPNSPLH
V gene: TRBV3-1; J gene: TRBJ1-2; CDR3 protein: ASSQGGQPPYGYT
V gene: TRBV5-1; J gene: TRBJ2-2; CDR3 protein: ASSSGRTNTGELF
V gene: TRBV12-3/TRBV12-4; J gene: TRBJ1-5; CDR3 protein: ASTREKGQPQH
V gene: TRBV27; J gene: TRBJ2-7; CDR3 protein: ASGLDGEQY
V gene: TRBV6-5; J gene: TRBJ2-7; CDR3 protein: ASSPRGQLYEQY
V gene: TRBV5-1; J gene: TRBJ2-2; CDR3 protein: ASSPQTSNGELF
V gene: TRBV20-1; J gene: TRBJ2-3; CDR3 protein: SAPDRSGTQY
V gene: TRBV5-1; J gene: TRBJ1-2; CDR3 protein: ASSGQREGYT
V gene: TRBV2; J gene: TRBJ1-1; CDR3 protein: ASSALGTANTEAF
V gene: TRBV20-1; J gene: TRBJ2-1; CDR3 protein: SATGQVDNEQF
V gene: TRBV20-1; J gene: TRBJ2-2; CDR3 protein: SASRDRGAGELF
V gene: TRBV29-1; J gene: TRBJ1-4; CDR3 protein: SASAGGGEKLF
V gene: TRBV11-2; J gene: TRBJ2-3; CDR3 protein: ASSLIAGGADTQY
V gene: TRBV6-2/TRBV6-3; J gene: TRBJ2-7; CDR3 protein: ASNPTGLDYEQY
V gene: TRBV5-6; J gene: TRBJ2-3; CDR3 protein: ASSILTAFGTDTQY
V gene: TRBV4-1; J gene: TRBJ2-3; CDR3 protein: ASSPEWTGVVDTQY
V gene: TRBV10-3; J gene: TRBJ1-1; CDR3 protein: AISEPGEGNTEAF
V gene: TRBV30; J gene: TRBJ1-1; CDR3 protein: AWSRPEEEAF
V gene: TRBV12-5; J gene: TRBJ2-3; CDR3 protein: ASGLVLSPGPDTQY
V gene: TRBV10-1; J gene: TRBJ2-2; CDR3 protein: ATNPGTGELF
V gene: TRBV29-1; J gene: TRBJ2-1; CDR3 protein: SVEGLANEQF
V gene: TRBV11-2; J gene: TRBJ2-1; CDR3 protein: ASRNTGTGANEQF
V gene: TRBV25-1; J gene: TRBJ2-1; CDR3 protein: ASSGWDRGYNEQF
V gene: TRBV10-2; J gene: TRBJ2-7; CDR3 protein: ASSYAGVSYEQY
V gene: TRBV3-1; J gene: TRBJ2-2; CDR3 protein: ASSQGRERTGELF
V gene: TRBV7-9; J gene: TRBJ2-7; CDR3 protein: ASSSRVDEQY
V gene: TRBV29-1; J gene: TRBJ1-2; CDR3 protein: SAHRVNYGYT
V gene: TRBV18; J gene: TRBJ1-3; CDR3 protein: ASSTQGNTIY
V gene: TRBV6-1; J gene: TRBJ1-6; CDR3 protein: ASSGQGSNSPLH
V gene: TRBV27; J gene: TRBJ2-3; CDR3 protein: ASRATGTASTDTQY